The source of this TCR beta chain is a study of cytomegalovirus exposure and HLA in healthy donors. This clone was seen a handful of times. The study ran its PCR with 60 Vbeta and 13 Jbeta primers. TCRdb's copy holds only in-frame clones and misses some; the assay was immunoSEQ multiplex PCR. The sample records 130,000 or so clones, around 8.5% being singletons. This TCR was sampled from a man aged 35 to 55 in good health and CMV-seronegative. Sample: PBMCs.

The chain's CDR3 is CASSSQQDAYTEAFF. In nucleotides, the CDR3 is TGTGCCAGTAGTTCACAACAGGACGCCTACACTGAAGCTTTCTTT. The rearrangement links TRBV19 to TRBJ1-1, with D perhaps TRBD1 (5 bases). V lost 5 bases and J lost 3, with 16 bases in between. The CDR3 runs 15 residues. Per the germline V gene, CDR1 is LNHDA and CDR2 is SQIVND (reference sequence). The full variable domain, its missing parts supplied by reference TRBV19 and TRBJ1-1, is DGGITQSPKYLFRKEGQNVTLSCEQNLNHDAMYWYRQDPGQGLRLIYYSQIVNDFQKGDIAEGYSVSREKKESFPLTVTSAQKNPTAFYLCASSSQQDAYTEAFFGQGTRLTVV.